This T cell receptor (beta chain) was captured by sequencing in a study of control samples from healthy donors and cancer patients. The length of the CDR3 is 15 residues. The V gene lost 5 bases and the J gene lost 9 bases, with 20 bases spanning the gap. Germline loops: CDR1 LNHDA, CDR2 SQIVND (reference sequence). This table comes from immunoSEQ multiplex PCR, and its TCRdb copy is limited to in-frame clones, with some not included. This table holds tens of thousands of clones, roughly 92% found once. This clonotype was sampled from a man aged 30 to 39 in good health. V is TRBV19 and J is TRBJ1-5; D unclear. The source material was blood. DNA of the CDR3: TGTGCCAGTAGTCCCCCGGGCAATCACCCCGGGCCCCAGCATTTT. It specifies CASSPPGNHPGPQHF.